A single sample is the source of the 5 T cell receptor beta chains below, sequenced in a study of CD8 T cells in ankylosing spondylitis. Via MiXCR, TCRdb re-called the 5' RACE reads, giving one row per CDR3 protein. The data hold tens of thousands of distinct CDR3 sequences, with 27% observed a single time. Sequenced input: blood, either unsorted or a sorted T cell fraction (not recorded which). The receptors were gathered from a male donor with ankylosing spondylitis or in good health (not recorded which).

This clonotype turned up a few times. The genes are TRBV5-1 and TRBJ1-1; D is uncertain. Germline V CDR1 and CDR2: SGHRS, YFSETQ. V gave up 0 bases and J gave up 6 bases, with 9 bases separating them. The CDR3 loop spans 13 amino acids. For the CDR3, the DNA is TGCGCCAGCAGCTTGGAGGGTACCGCTGAAGCTTTCTTT. It codes for CASSLEGTAEAFF.

This clonotype has just a few counts. J is TRBJ2-3 and V is TRBV11-2; TRBD2 agrees at 7 bases. Trimming took 1 base from V and 6 from J; bases not matched to a gene: 10. Per the germline V gene, CDR1 is SGHAT and CDR2 is FQNNGV. The CDR3 totals 16 residues. Here the CDR3 reads CASSLGSAGVADTQYF. The CDR3 DNA is TGTGCCAGCAGCTTAGGGTCGGCGGGAGTCGCGGATACGCAGTATTTT.

This clonotype showed up just a few times. This rearrangement joins TRBV5-1 to TRBJ1-6, with a tentative D call TRBD1 (5 bases). This CDR3 comprises 15 residues. Germline assignment: CDR1 SGHRS and CDR2 YFSETQ. Trimming shortened V by 6 bases and J by 8 bases, and 18 bases separated the two germline ends. The CDR3 reads CASTLRTSGDSPLHF. The CDR3, as DNA: TGCGCCAGCACTCTAAGGACATCTGGGGATTCACCCCTCCACTTT.

DNA of the CDR3: TGCGCCAGCAGCCTCCGGGAAGTCCTGTTCAATGAGCAGTTCTTC. This encodes CASSLREVLFNEQFF. The V gene is TRBV5-1, the J gene TRBJ2-1, with D tentatively TRBD2 (5 bases). The V and J ends lost 4 bases and 6 bases respectively, with 17 bases between them. The CDR3 runs to 15 residues. Germline values: CDR1 SGHRS, CDR2 YFSETQ.

This chain connects TRBV20-1 to TRBJ2-1; weak D call: TRBD2 (6 bases). The germline V and J ends were trimmed by 3 bases and 5 bases, with 17 bases remaining between them. The CDR3 contains 15 residues. Germline V CDR1 and CDR2: DFQATT, SNEGSKA (reference sequence). The CDR3 sequence: CSARGLWDSNNEQFF. CDR3 coding DNA: TGCAGTGCTAGGGGTCTTTGGGACTCTAACAATGAGCAGTTCTTC.